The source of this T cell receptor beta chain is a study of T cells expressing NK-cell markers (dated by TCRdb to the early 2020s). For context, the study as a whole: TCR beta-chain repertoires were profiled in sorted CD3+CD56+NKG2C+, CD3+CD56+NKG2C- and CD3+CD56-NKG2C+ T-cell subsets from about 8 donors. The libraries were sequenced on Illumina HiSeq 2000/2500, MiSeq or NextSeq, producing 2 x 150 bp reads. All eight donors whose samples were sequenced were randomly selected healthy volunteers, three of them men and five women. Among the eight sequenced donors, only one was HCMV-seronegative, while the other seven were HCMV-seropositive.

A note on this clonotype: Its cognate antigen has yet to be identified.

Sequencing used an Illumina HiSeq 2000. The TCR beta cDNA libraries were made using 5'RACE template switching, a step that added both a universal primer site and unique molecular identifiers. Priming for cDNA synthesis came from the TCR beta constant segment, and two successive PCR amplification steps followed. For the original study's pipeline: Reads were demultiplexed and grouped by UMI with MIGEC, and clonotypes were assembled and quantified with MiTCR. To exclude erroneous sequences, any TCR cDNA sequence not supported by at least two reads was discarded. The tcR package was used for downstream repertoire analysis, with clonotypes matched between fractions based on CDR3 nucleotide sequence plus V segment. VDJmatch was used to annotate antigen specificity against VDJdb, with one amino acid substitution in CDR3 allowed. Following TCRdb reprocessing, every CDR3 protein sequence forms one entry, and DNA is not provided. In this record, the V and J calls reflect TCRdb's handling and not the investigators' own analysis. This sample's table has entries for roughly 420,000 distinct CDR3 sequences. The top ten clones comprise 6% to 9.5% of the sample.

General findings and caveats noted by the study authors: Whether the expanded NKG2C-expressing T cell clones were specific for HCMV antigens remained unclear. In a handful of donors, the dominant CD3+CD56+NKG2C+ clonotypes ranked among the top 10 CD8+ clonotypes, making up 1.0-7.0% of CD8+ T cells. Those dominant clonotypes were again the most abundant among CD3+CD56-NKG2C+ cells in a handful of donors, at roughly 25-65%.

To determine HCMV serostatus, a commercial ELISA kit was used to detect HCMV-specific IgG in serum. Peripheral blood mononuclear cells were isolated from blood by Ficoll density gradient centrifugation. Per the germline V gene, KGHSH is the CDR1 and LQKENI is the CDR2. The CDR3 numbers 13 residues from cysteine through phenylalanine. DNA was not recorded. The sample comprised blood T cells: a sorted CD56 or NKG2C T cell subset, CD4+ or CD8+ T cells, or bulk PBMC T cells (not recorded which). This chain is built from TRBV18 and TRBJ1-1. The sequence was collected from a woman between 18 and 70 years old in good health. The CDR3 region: CASSPTSYTEAFF.